Each of the 27 T cell receptor beta chains below was sequenced from the same sample in a study of T-cell reconstitution after alpha-beta-depleted transplantation in children. The TCRbeta library incorporated unique molecular identifiers. TCRdb re-called the PCR reads with MiXCR, one entry per CDR3 protein. This sample has over 450,000 distinct CDR3 sequences, with about 10% found just once. The sample was PBMCs, taken before TCRalphabeta/CD19-depleted stem cell transplant. These receptors all come from a child aged 2 to 10 with inherited bone marrow failure, due to receive a stem cell transplant.

At least ten counts were recorded for this clonotype. The J gene is TRBJ2-7, the V gene TRBV27, with 12 bases identical to TRBD1. The V gene end was trimmed by 5 bases and the J gene end by 4 bases; junction bases not matched to a gene: 9. This CDR3 spans 16 amino acids. Germline CDR1 MNHEY, CDR2 SMNVEV (reference sequence). In nucleotides, the CDR3 is TGTGCCAGCAGTCCCCTCCGGGACAGGGGGCATTACGAGCAGTACTTC. Amino acids: CASSPLRDRGHYEQYF.

This clonotype was seen ten or more times. V usage is TRBV15 and J usage is TRBJ1-1; weak D call: TRBD1 (6 bases). V shed 0 bases and J shed 2 bases, with 13 bases lying between them. The CDR3 runs to 16 residues. Germline V lookup: CDR1 LNHNV, CDR2 YYDKDF (reference sequence). The CDR3 sequence: CATSRDGNRENTEAFF. The CDR3, as DNA: TGTGCCACCAGCAGAGATGGGAACAGGGAAAACACTGAAGCTTTCTTT.

V is TRBV4-1 and J is TRBJ2-1; TRBD1 or TRBD2 may be the D gene (5 bases each). The CDR3 extends over 16 amino acids. The V gene lost 2 bases and the J gene lost 6 bases, with 17 bases spanning the gap. The germline gives CDR1 MGHRA, CDR2 YSYEKL. The CDR3 here is CASSQPPGPGTNEQFF. CDR3 DNA: TGCGCCAGCAGCCAACCTCCGGGCCCTGGGACCAATGAGCAGTTCTTC.

The CDR3 loop reads CASSPSGNPSTQYF. In nucleotides, the CDR3 is TGTGCCAGCAGCCCTAGCGGGAATCCGTCGACCCAGTACTTC. The chain employs TRBV9 and TRBJ2-5, with 9 bases matching TRBD2. The CDR3 consists of 14 residues. Losses at the gene ends were 4 bases for V and 7 bases for J; bases not matched to a gene: 8. The germline gives CDR1 SGDLS, CDR2 YYNGEE.

The table lists this clonotype with a few counts. This rearrangement joins TRBV10-3 to TRBJ1-6; 7 bases map to TRBD1. The germline CDR1 and CDR2 sequences are ENHRY and SYGVKD. CDR3 length: 16 residues. V shed 4 bases and J 5 bases; nucleotides not matched to a gene: 8. CDR3 in DNA: TGTGCCATCAGTGTAGGGGATGACAGGGATAATTCACCCCTCCACTTT. Protein: CAISVGDDRDNSPLHF.

The V and J genes are TRBV20-1 and TRBJ2-2, with D perhaps TRBD2 (6 bases). Between the trimmed V and J ends, which lost 4 bases and 3 bases, there was a span of 18 bases. The CDR3 extends over 16 amino acids. Germline V gene lookup returns CDR1 DFQATT and CDR2 SNEGSKA (reference sequence). The CDR3 nucleotides are TGCAGTGCTAAGGAGGTAGGGCGGGACTACACCGGGGAGCTGTTTTTT. This sequence encodes CSAKEVGRDYTGELFF.

This clonotype has at least ten counts. This chain connects TRBV7-9 to TRBJ2-1; the match to TRBD2 covers 9 bases. This CDR3 region has 16 residues. J was trimmed by 6 bases and V by 5 bases; bases with no gene match: 11. In germline, CDR1 is SEHNR, CDR2 FQNEAQ (reference sequence). The CDR3 DNA sequence: TGTGCCAGCAGCCCCCAACTAGCGGGCCGCCGCAATGAGCAGTTCTTC. Its protein product is CASSPQLAGRRNEQFF. Combining the CDR3 with reference TRBV7-9 and TRBJ2-1 gives the whole variable domain DTGVSQNPRHKITKRGQNVTFRCDPISEHNRLYWYRQTLGQGPEFLTYFQNEAQLEKSRLLSDRFSAERPKGSFSTLEIQRTEQGDSAMYLCASSPQLAGRRNEQFFGPGTRLTVL.

This clonotype was counted at least ten times. The chain employs TRBV7-2 and TRBJ2-1; D gene unclear. The CDR3 covers 13 residues. The V end was cut by 7 bases, the J end by 7 bases, with 14 bases between. Germline-derived CDR1 and CDR2 are SGHTA and FQGNSA. The CDR3 DNA sequence: TGTGCCAGCACATTTACCCATGGGAATGAGCAGTTCTTC. Translated: CASTFTHGNEQFF.

The sample holds many counts of this clonotype. This sequence joins TRBV2 and TRBJ2-1; 11 nucleotides line up with TRBD2. The CDR3 covers 14 residues. CDR1 and CDR2 (germline): SNHLY, FYNNEI. Unmatched junction bases numbered 4, after V lost 10 bases and J lost 2 bases. The CDR3 is CAILLAGAYNEQFF. The CDR3 DNA is TGTGCCATTCTACTAGCGGGAGCCTACAATGAGCAGTTCTTC. Using reference TRBV2 and TRBJ2-1 for the parts outside the CDR3, the full variable domain is EPEVTQTPSHQVTQMGQEVILRCVPISNHLYFYWYRQILGQKVEFLVSFYNNEISEKSEIFDDQFSVERPDGSNFTLKIRSTKLEDSAMYFCAILLAGAYNEQFFGPGTRLTVL.

The sample holds many counts of this clonotype. The chain recombines TRBV29-1 with TRBJ2-5, with D unresolved. Germline V CDR1 and CDR2: SQVTM, ANQGSEA. V lost 1 base and J lost 0, with 9 bases in between. CDR3 length equals 14 residues. The CDR3: CSVEGEIDQETQYF. CDR3 nucleotides: TGCAGCGTTGAAGGTGAGATCGACCAAGAGACCCAGTACTTC.

V usage is TRBV13 and J usage is TRBJ2-3; D is perhaps TRBD2 (5 bases). Germline V gives CDR1 PRHDT, CDR2 FYEKMQ (reference sequence). CDR3 length equals 15 residues. The ends were cut back, 3 bases at V and 6 bases at J, with 16 bases in the middle. This CDR3 is CASSFREARSDTQYF. CDR3 nucleotide sequence: TGTGCCAGCAGCTTCCGGGAAGCTAGGTCGGATACGCAGTATTTT.

The chain carries TRBV9 and TRBJ2-7; 8 bases fit TRBD1. Losses at the gene ends were 1 base for V and 5 bases for J; bases not matched to a gene: 11. CDR3 length: 16 amino acids. Germline CDR1 reads SGDLS; CDR2 reads YYNGEE. The CDR3, as DNA: TGTGCCAGCAGCGTAACCCCAGGACAGGGTAGGGACGAGCAGTACTTC. This sequence encodes CASSVTPGQGRDEQYF.

This clonotype was detected ten times or more. The genes are TRBV12-3 or TRBV12-4 and TRBJ2-2, with D unclear. The CDR3 is made up of 15 amino acids. V was clipped by 6 bases and J by 0 bases, with 11 bases between them. CDR3 in DNA: TGTGCCAGCAGCCCTTCGATAGCGAACACCGGGGAGCTGTTTTTT. Translated: CASSPSIANTGELFF.

This clonotype was picked up many times. V and J are TRBV29-1 and TRBJ2-1; perhaps TRBD2 as D (7 bases). The CDR3 has 11 residues. The germline V and J ends were trimmed by 7 bases and 10 bases, with 14 bases remaining between them. The germline V gene encodes CDR1 SQVTM and CDR2 ANQGSEA. CDR3 residues: CSADRREEQFF. DNA for the CDR3: TGCAGCGCCGACAGGCGGGAGGAGCAGTTCTTC.

This clonotype occurred a few times. As DNA, the CDR3 is TGTGCCAGCAGCGAAGGGCTGGGTCCCTACGAGCAGTACTTC. This sequence encodes CASSEGLGPYEQYF. The gene calls are TRBV7-6 and TRBJ2-7; D gene unclear. Germline CDR1 and CDR2: SGHVS and FNYEAQ. This CDR3 region has 14 residues. Trimming took 5 bases from V and 2 from J, leaving 13 bases between them.

This clonotype was counted only a few times. The chain combines TRBV5-1 with TRBJ2-1; 11 bases agree with TRBD2. The CDR3 totals 16 residues. Germline CDR1 is SGHRS and CDR2 is YFSETQ. V shed 2 bases, J shed 4 bases, and the junction held 5 bases outside the gene matches. CDR3 region: CASSLRLAGMYNEQFF. Here the CDR3 DNA reads TGCGCCAGCAGCTTACGACTAGCGGGAATGTACAATGAGCAGTTCTTC.

A remark on this clonotype: It may be a read error: a sequence one base away is much more abundant. The J gene is TRBJ2-1, the V gene TRBV4-1; 10 bases agree with TRBD1. The CDR3 spans 16 residues. Germline V CDR1 and CDR2: MGHRA, YSYEKL. Trimming took 4 bases from V and 6 from J; bases not matched to a gene: 9. The CDR3 DNA is TGCGCCAGCAGCCCCGACCCGGGACAGGGGTGCAATGAGCAGTTCTTC. It encodes CASSPDPGQGCNEQFF.

In this sample, this clonotype turned up many times. The chain recombines TRBV9 with TRBJ2-2; 9 positions match TRBD2. The V and J ends lost 5 bases and 4 bases, in that order; junction bases with no gene match: 3. Germline V CDR1 and CDR2: SGDLS, YYNGEE. The CDR3 has 14 amino acids. The CDR3 DNA reads as TGTGCCAGCAGATCTAGCGGGGCCACCGGGGAGCTGTTTTTT. Encoded protein: CASRSSGATGELFF.

This clonotype was recorded many times. The chain recombines TRBV12-3 or TRBV12-4 with TRBJ2-3, with unresolved D. CDR3 length equals 16 residues. Trimming left V 6 bases short and J 1 base short, with 17 bases between. The DNA for the CDR3 is TGTGCCAGCAGAGACGGCTTAAGTTTGGGCACAGATACGCAGTATTTT. Translating it yields CASRDGLSLGTDTQYF.

This clonotype was seen only a few times. V and J are TRBV7-9 and TRBJ2-1, with 8 bases matching TRBD1. Germline CDR1 and CDR2: SEHNR and FQNEAQ (reference sequence). J lost 9 bases, V lost 3 bases, and 10 bases had no gene match. The CDR3 extends over 15 amino acids. The chain's CDR3 is CASSFPGQGLPEQFF. The CDR3 DNA reads as TGTGCCAGCAGCTTCCCAGGACAGGGTTTACCTGAGCAGTTCTTC.

This clonotype has ten or more counts. J is TRBJ2-1 and V is TRBV9, with a weak D call TRBD2 (6 bases). V was clipped by 4 bases and J by 4 bases, with 18 bases between them. Germline values: CDR1 SGDLS, CDR2 YYNGEE. This CDR3 region has 16 residues. The CDR3 loop is CASSQISGLGYNEQFF. CDR3 DNA: TGTGCCAGCAGCCAGATAAGCGGGCTCGGATACAATGAGCAGTTCTTC.

V and J are TRBV18 and TRBJ2-1; weak D call: TRBD1 (6 bases). V dropped 1 base and J dropped 9 bases, with 13 bases sitting between them. Germline CDR1 reads KGHSH; CDR2 reads LQKENI. This CDR3 spans 14 amino acids. In DNA, the CDR3 is TGTGCCAGCTCACCACTCGGATCAGGGGTTGAGCAGTTCTTC. Amino acid sequence: CASSPLGSGVEQFF. Drawing the rest from reference TRBV18 and TRBJ2-1, the complete variable domain is NAGVMQNPRHLVRRRGQEARLRCSPMKGHSHVYWYRQLPEEGLKFMVYLQKENIIDESGMPKERFSAEFPKEGPSILRIQQVVRGDSAAYFCASSPLGSGVEQFFGPGTRLTVL.

This clonotype has a count of ten or more. V gene TRBV20-1 combines with J gene TRBJ2-7; D call uncertain. V dropped 2 bases and J dropped 3 bases, with 14 bases sitting between them. Looked up from germline, CDR1 is DFQATT and CDR2 is SNEGSKA (reference sequence). The CDR3 extends over 14 amino acids. CDR3 nucleotides: TGCAGTGCTAGAAAGGCCGGATCGTACTACGAGCAGTACTTC. The encoded protein is CSARKAGSYYEQYF.

This clonotype was counted ten times or more. V gene TRBV7-2 combines with J gene TRBJ2-5, with D possibly matching TRBD2 (6 bases). Trimming stripped 5 bases from V and 4 bases from J, with 11 bases between. Germline loops: CDR1 SGHTA, CDR2 FQGNSA. The CDR3 runs 13 residues. The CDR3 DNA sequence: TGTGCCAGCAGCCGGGGGTCTGGAGAGACCCAGTACTTC. Residues: CASSRGSGETQYF.

The chain uses TRBV5-1 and TRBJ1-2, with D uncertain. Germline-derived CDR1 and CDR2 are SGHRS and YFSETQ. The CDR3 runs to 15 residues. V dropped 4 bases and J dropped 4 bases, with 17 bases sitting between them. In DNA, the CDR3 is TGCGCCAGCAGCAGCGGACTCGCGATACCCTATGGCTACACCTTC. Its protein product is CASSSGLAIPYGYTF.

This clonotype was seen repeatedly, ten times or more. The V call is TRBV5-1, the J call TRBJ2-2; 10 bases map to TRBD2. This CDR3 region has 15 residues. V lost 1 base to trimming and J lost 6 bases; unmatched junction nucleotides: 3. Germline-derived CDR1 and CDR2 are SGHRS and YFSETQ. The CDR3 coding sequence is TGCGCCAGCAGCTTGCTAGCGGGAGCGGCCGGGGAGCTGTTTTTT. This codes for CASSLLAGAAGELFF.

There are many counts of this clonotype. The rearrangement joins TRBV4-1 to TRBJ2-1; a possible D gene is TRBD2 (6 bases). Trimming shortened V by 1 base and J by 3 bases, and 13 bases separated the two germline ends. The CDR3 sequence is 16 residues long. Germline lookup yields CDR1 MGHRA and CDR2 YSYEKL. DNA of the CDR3: TGCGCCAGCAGCCAAGTACCGGGACTGCTCTACAATGAGCAGTTCTTC. Translated: CASSQVPGLLYNEQFF.